Listed below are T cell receptor beta chains from one sample, sequenced in a study of monozygotic twins with inflammatory bowel disease. TCRdb re-analyzed the 5' RACE reads; it lists each CDR3 protein once, without DNA. The sample features around 210,000 distinct CDR3 sequences, with 7.5% to 8% in its top ten. Sequenced input: blood. Receptors were obtained from a human donor with ulcerative colitis or Crohn's disease, or a healthy co-twin of an affected twin (not recorded which). Each CDR3 is given with its conserved first and last residue.

cdr3_aa j_call v_call
CSARDESYFSSYTF TRBJ1-2 TRBV20-1
CASSPPAGEGTDTQYF TRBJ2-3 TRBV12-3/TRBV12-4
CASSQGGLMQFF TRBJ2-1 TRBV3-1
CASSQDPRQAAYEQYF TRBJ2-7 TRBV4-1
CASSLLAGNNEQFF TRBJ2-1 TRBV28
CASSYSPRGVVRYNEQFF TRBJ2-1 TRBV6-5
CASSLDGEAYNEQFF TRBJ2-1 TRBV5-4
CASSPGLQETQYF TRBJ2-5 TRBV18
CASSSEGATNEKLFF TRBJ1-4 TRBV6-1
CASSQDLGYNEQFF TRBJ2-1 TRBV4-3
CASSLEGEAFF TRBJ1-1 TRBV12-3/TRBV12-4
CASSLGVGSETDTQYF TRBJ2-3 TRBV7-2
CASSPLGGSYNEQFF TRBJ2-1 TRBV7-6
CASSLVGSGELFF TRBJ2-2 TRBV11-3
CASSEGPLGAGELFF TRBJ2-2 TRBV2
CASTVAGTHYNQPQHF TRBJ1-5 TRBV5-1
CASSLGTSGFNEQFF TRBJ2-1 TRBV7-9
CASLPGQPGNTIYF TRBJ1-3 TRBV7-8
CASSQRASGNTDTQYF TRBJ2-3 TRBV3-1
CASSSNRGQEQYF TRBJ2-7 TRBV7-2
CASSLEKSQETQYF TRBJ2-5 TRBV5-5
CSVALAEETQYF TRBJ2-5 TRBV29-1
CSAREGADNQPQHF TRBJ1-5 TRBV20-1
CASSSGIQEGYTF TRBJ1-2 TRBV11-2
CASSPPEAGGISYEQYF TRBJ2-7 TRBV6-2/TRBV6-3
CASRQLADTQYF TRBJ2-3 TRBV2
CASSQGDQETQYF TRBJ2-5 TRBV7-3
CASSLRVGNEQFF TRBJ2-1 TRBV7-8
CASSRTQRGEETQYF TRBJ2-5 TRBV5-1
CASSLVGNQPQHF TRBJ1-5 TRBV5-1
CSARDRDSGSQETQYF TRBJ2-5 TRBV20-1
CAISETWGGGQKLNTGELFF TRBJ2-2 TRBV10-3
CAFRYRFYEQYF TRBJ2-7 TRBV7-9
CASSLSENQPQHF TRBJ1-5 TRBV12-3/TRBV12-4
CASSQDQSGGAAKNIQYF TRBJ2-4 TRBV3-1
CASSLLAGFTDTQYF TRBJ2-3 TRBV27
CASSSPLAGAGDTQYF TRBJ2-3 TRBV11-2
CASSSTGTGVYEQYF TRBJ2-7 TRBV12-3/TRBV12-4
CASSSPFYEQYF TRBJ2-7 TRBV6-2/TRBV6-3
CASRGDGPNTEAFF TRBJ1-1 TRBV12-3/TRBV12-4
CASSLGVGGKSTEAFF TRBJ1-1 TRBV7-2
CASSIGDSRFEQYF TRBJ2-7 TRBV19
CASSLLAGGWNEQFF TRBJ2-1 TRBV5-1
CSARDAGAGVKSQPQHF TRBJ1-5 TRBV20-1
CASSLVLAGDEQYF TRBJ2-7 TRBV7-9
CAWAGQGNEQFF TRBJ2-1 TRBV30
CATVPQQGNGYTF TRBJ1-2 TRBV6-6
CAISARSGGNYEHYF TRBJ2-7 TRBV10-3
CASAEGGGFYGYTF TRBJ1-2 TRBV9